This T cell receptor (beta chain) emerged from a study of beta chain features in type 1 diabetes. Study results and limitations: When Type 1 diabetes patients were examined, their TCRB CDR3s proved moderately but significantly shorter in all four CD4+ subsets.

CDR3 length: 13 amino acids. Trimming removed 3 bases at V and 3 bases at J, with 9 bases between. Per germline, CDR1 SGHTA and CDR2 FQGNSA. In its sample, this clone was seen a few times. The antigen is undetermined. Naive, central memory, regulatory and stem cell-like memory cells within the CD4+ compartment were sorted using CD45RO/CCR7/CD25/CD127/CD95/CD27. Sequencing targeted expressed TCRB transcripts, as all isolated RNA had been reverse transcribed. Measured with immunoSEQ multiplex PCR; TCRdb has only the in-frame clones, and not every one. Altogether around 56,000 clones are present, approximately 52% being singletons, with the ten largest covering 2.6%.

The sample consisted of Tregs from blood. This clonotype was obtained from a woman between 40 and 50 years old with type 1 diabetes. This chain connects TRBV7-2 to TRBJ2-7; weak D call: TRBD1 (5 bases). The CDR3 region is CASSLTADYEQYF. In DNA form, the CDR3 reads TGTGCCAGCAGCTTGACAGCCGACTACGAGCAGTACTTC.